This record covers a single TCR beta chain. The antigen is not known. This record belongs to a study of post-analysis software for immune sequencing data. Incorporated into the TCR beta cDNA libraries were unique molecular identifiers, which served to reduce PCR and sequencing biases. From the PCR reads, TCRdb called clonotypes with MiXCR, one entry per CDR3 protein. The sample shows 600,000 to 750,000 distinct CDR3 sequences, roughly three fifths of them seen only once. Germline values: CDR1 MDHEN, CDR2 SYDVKM. This CDR3 spans 14 amino acids. V was cut by 5 bases and J by 5 bases, with 15 bases left in between. Notes on the study in general: TRBV5-6, TRBV5-1 and TRBV20-1 were among four or five TRBV segments more frequent in patients than controls. Analysis by F measure revealed that same-batch samples clustered strongly together.

What was sequenced was blood. This receptor was identified in a girl aged 2 to 10 with multiple sclerosis. The chain uses TRBV28 and TRBJ2-5, with a weak D call TRBD1 (6 bases). Here the CDR3 DNA reads TGTGCCAGCAGTCGACAGGTTCTAGGGGAGACCCAGTACTTC. Its protein product is CASSRQVLGETQYF.